Listed below are T cell receptor beta chains from one sample, sequenced in a study of Ad26.COV2.S vaccination and SARS-CoV-2 variants. Profiling relied on immunoSEQ multiplex PCR, and the TCRdb table lists in-frame clones only, not all of them. This repertoire shows some 300,000 clones, around four fifths found once; its top ten account for approximately 2%. The sample in question was peripheral blood, obtained in a trial of Ad26.COV2.S vaccine versus placebo. The receptor set was obtained from a person aged 18-65 years who received the Ad26.COV2.S COVID-19 vaccine or a placebo. The CDR3 runs from the conserved cysteine through the conserved F or W. A D gene is named only where the DNA matches it firmly. Only part of the rows carry a size: once, few, many, or a class if the clone is expanded.

abundance | d_gene | j_gene | v_gene | len | CDR3aa | CDR3nt
NA | NA | TRBJ1-4 | TRBV4-1 | 18 | CASSQSAGLVATNEKLFF | TGCGCCAGCAGCCAATCAGCAGGGCTGGTTGCAACTAATGAAAAACTGTTTTTT
NA | NA | TRBJ2-7 | TRBV6-6 | 14 | CASSRDSEAYEQYF | TGTGCCAGCAGTCGTGACTCAGAGGCCTACGAGCAGTACTTC
NA | NA | TRBJ1-1 | TRBV4-1 | 13 | CASSQEGYSQAFF | TGCGCCAGCAGCCAAGAAGGTTACAGCCAAGCTTTCTTT
NA | TRBD2 | TRBJ2-3 | TRBV5-1 | 19 | CASSSQVLAGGLLTDTQYF | TGCGCCAGCAGTTCTCAAGTGCTAGCGGGGGGCTTACTGACAGATACGCAGTATTTT
NA | NA | TRBJ1-6 | TRBV10-3 | 13 | CAIQGGYNSPLHF | TGTGCCATCCAGGGCGGATATAATTCACCCCTCCACTTT
NA | NA | TRBJ1-1 | TRBV19 | 15 | CASRPQGPRNTEAFF | TGTGCCAGTAGGCCCCAGGGGCCCAGGAACACTGAAGCTTTCTTT
NA | NA | TRBJ1-6 | TRBV9 | 17 | CASSVAGSGTYNSPLHF | TGTGCCAGCAGCGTAGCCGGGTCAGGAACCTATAATTCACCCCTCCACTTT
NA | NA | TRBJ2-1 | TRBV6-4 | 17 | CASSDSSHAGAYNEQFF | TGTGCCAGCAGTGACTCGAGTCACGCGGGGGCATACAATGAGCAGTTCTTC
NA | NA | TRBJ1-2 | TRBV6-1 | 18 | CASSEGISLGDWGYGYTF | TGTGCCAGCAGTGAAGGGATCTCCTTGGGGGATTGGGGCTATGGCTACACCTTC
NA | NA | TRBJ2-7 | TRBV27 | 14 | CASSYLSGQGEQYF | TGTGCCAGCAGTTATCTGTCGGGGCAGGGGGAGCAGTACTTC
few | NA | TRBJ2-7 | TRBV7-9 | 16 | CASSPHPGQDPYEQYF | TGTGCCAGCAGCCCCCACCCGGGACAAGACCCTTACGAGCAGTACTTC
NA | NA | TRBJ1-3 | TRBV19 | 16 | CASSPRQISSGNTIYF | TGTGCCAGTAGTCCCCGACAGATCTCCTCTGGAAACACCATATATTTT
NA | NA | TRBJ1-5 | TRBV23-1 | 20 | CASIWWGQSPYTYGNQPQHF | TGCGCCAGCATATGGTGGGGGCAGAGTCCCTATACCTACGGCAATCAGCCCCAGCATTTT
once | TRBD2 | TRBJ2-3 | TRBV15 | 15 | CATSNAGGGTDTQYF | TGTGCCACCAGTAACGCGGGGGGCGGGACAGATACGCAGTATTTT
NA | NA | TRBJ2-1 | TRBV3-1/TRBV3-2 | 12 | CASSQTDYEQFF | TGTGCCAGCAGCCAAACGGACTATGAGCAGTTCTTC
few | NA | TRBJ2-5 | TRBV18 | 12 | CASSPEEETQYF | TGTGCCAGCTCACCAGAGGAAGAGACCCAGTACTTC
NA | TRBD2 | TRBJ2-1 | TRBV3-1/TRBV3-2 | 15 | CASSRSGALYNEQFF | TGTGCCAGCAGCCGTAGCGGGGCCCTCTACAATGAGCAGTTCTTC
NA | TRBD1 | TRBJ2-6 | TRBV2 | 19 | CASSGYRTGIFSGANVLTF | TGTGCCAGCAGTGGTTACAGGACAGGGATATTCTCTGGGGCCAACGTCCTGACTTTC
NA | NA | TRBJ1-1 | TRBV14 | 16 | CASSPERFRTHTEAFF | TGTGCCAGCAGCCCTGAAAGATTCCGGACCCACACTGAAGCTTTCTTT
NA | TRBD1 | TRBJ1-3 | TRBV3-1/TRBV3-2 | 17 | CASSPWTGRSSGNTIYF | TGTGCCAGCAGCCCCTGGACAGGACGAAGCTCTGGAAACACCATATATTTT
NA | NA | TRBJ1-2 | TRBV28 | 13 | CASSFRAVYGYTF | TGTGCCAGCAGTTTCAGAGCCGTCTATGGCTACACCTTC
NA | NA | TRBJ2-3 | TRBV7-2 | 15 | CASSLWGAVTDTQYF | TGTGCCAGCAGCTTATGGGGGGCAGTCACAGATACGCAGTATTTT
NA | NA | TRBJ1-3 | TRBV3-1/TRBV3-2 | 13 | CASSQRGPHTIYF | TGTGCCAGCAGCCAAAGGGGTCCCCACACCATATATTTT
NA | NA | TRBJ2-5 | TRBV5-1 | 13 | CASSLGIGETQYF | TGCGCCAGCAGCTTGGGGATAGGGGAGACCCAGTACTTC
NA | NA | TRBJ1-1 | TRBV14 | 16 | CASSLRTYRENTEAFF | TGTGCCAGCAGCCTACGTACTTACAGGGAGAACACTGAAGCTTTCTTT
NA | NA | TRBJ2-7 | TRBV6-5 | 14 | CASSYYQGPYEQYF | TGTGCCAGCAGTTACTATCAGGGGCCTTACGAGCAGTACTTC
once | TRBD1 | TRBJ2-5 | TRBV9 | 15 | CASSAQGYYQETQYF | TGTGCCAGCAGCGCACAGGGGTATTACCAAGAGACCCAGTACTTC
NA | TRBD1 | TRBJ2-2 | TRBV10-3 | 16 | CAISDGTGKNTGELFF | TGTGCCATCAGTGATGGGACAGGGAAAAACACCGGGGAGCTGTTTTTT
NA | TRBD2 | TRBJ2-5 | TRBV5-6 | 16 | CASSLISGGAEETQYF | TGTGCCAGCAGCTTGATAAGCGGGGGGGCCGAAGAGACCCAGTACTTC
NA | NA | TRBJ1-5 | TRBV6-2/TRBV6-3 | 21 | CASSYLPPGPGGRLINQPQHF | TGTGCCAGCAGTTACCTTCCCCCCGGACCCGGAGGGAGGTTAATCAATCAGCCCCAGCATTTT
NA | NA | TRBJ2-1 | TRBV7-3 | 13 | CASSPDMFNEQFF | TGTGCCAGCAGCCCGGACATGTTCAATGAGCAGTTCTTC
NA | TRBD1 | TRBJ2-7 | TRBV5-4 | 17 | CASSPSSWTGVLREQYF | TGTGCCAGCAGCCCCTCGTCCTGGACAGGGGTGCTGAGGGAGCAGTACTTC
NA | TRBD1 | TRBJ2-7 | TRBV27 | 15 | CASSFGAGGPYEQYF | TGTGCCAGCAGTTTCGGGGCAGGGGGCCCTTACGAGCAGTACTTC
NA | NA | TRBJ2-3 | TRBV5-1 | 15 | CASTTSWGRTDTQYF | TGCGCCAGCACCACGTCCTGGGGTCGCACAGATACGCAGTATTTT
NA | NA | TRBJ1-1 | TRBV12-5 | 13 | CASGPNPDTEAFF | TGTGCTAGTGGTCCAAATCCGGACACTGAAGCTTTCTTT
NA | TRBD1 | TRBJ2-7 | TRBV5-1 | 14 | CASSRGQGAGEQYF | TGCGCCAGCAGCAGGGGACAGGGGGCGGGAGAGCAGTACTTC
NA | NA | TRBJ1-2 | TRBV13 | 18 | CASSEPSGFTLGDYGYTF | TGTGCCAGCAGCGAACCGTCGGGGTTTACTCTGGGGGACTATGGCTACACCTTC
NA | TRBD2 | TRBJ2-3 | TRBV7-9 | 16 | CASSLARRGGLDTQYF | TGTGCCAGCAGCTTAGCGCGACGGGGGGGCCTGGATACGCAGTATTTT